This entry concerns a single T cell receptor (beta chain). The clone's antigen remains unknown. Nothing much larger sits one base from this clone, and base qualities are not available. Reading the germline V gene (reference sequence) gives CDR1 MNHEY and CDR2 SMNVEV. CDR3 length: 16 amino acids, cysteine to phenylalanine. Only the CDR3 portion is preserved as DNA: 48 bases, with reading frame beginning at the first base. V loses 4 bases of germline sequence and J loses 2 bases, and the interval between the two ends is 18 bases. The source of the sample is a study of blood T cells in healthy people across ages (dated by TCRdb to 2015 to 2017). With regard to the full study: In model experiments, template switching captured about one uniquely barcoded TCR beta cDNA molecule for every two T cells. For two donors (one aged 18 to 29 and one aged 80 or older), the study analyzed two additional independent replicas of 1 million unique cDNA reads from the same blood draw. Donors of different ages were randomly distributed across sequencing lanes to avoid experimental bias. The donors were split into four age groups: young (average approximately 16 years), middle-aged (39), aged (about 56) and long-lived (roughly 80). The study measured age-related changes in TCR beta repertoire diversity using deep sequencing normalized with unique cDNA molecular identifiers. On the study overall, not on this receptor specifically: Observed TCR beta diversity per million T cells fell roughly linearly with age, and a significant reduction was already apparent by age around 40. Since profiling was done on bulk unsorted PBMCs, naive and antigen-experienced compartments could not be conclusively compared. Estimates of total diversity based on one million sequenced T cells were considered lower bounds and underestimates. The long-lived group showed more naive CD4+ T cells, fewer expanded clones and increased TCR diversity than the aged group, suggesting age selection. Donor CMV infection status was unknown, potentially confounding age-related changes in expanded clonotypes. A strong correlation was found between observed TCR beta diversity and the percentage of naive T cells measured by flow cytometry.

The library was produced with 5' RACE. The run used an Illumina HiSeq 2500. A second about 7 to 12 cycle PCR used a sample-barcoded 5' primer and a J-beta primer mix. A unique molecular identifier was introduced onto each TCR beta cDNA molecule by a template-switch 5' adaptor carrying 12 random nucleotides. At least 3 million CDR3-containing paired-end reads were obtained from each sample. All of the RNA was converted into first-strand cDNA using the Mint cDNA synthesis kit, with a TRBC-specific oligonucleotide serving as the primer. Following uracil-DNA glycosylase treatment, all cDNA underwent a first 18-cycle PCR with the universal primers M1SS and BC2_uni_R. As for the authors' bioinformatics: For normalization, 1 million high-quality reads were randomly selected from each sample, with every read carrying a distinct molecular identifier. Reads with shared molecular identifiers were discarded instead of being binned into consensus sequences. MiTCR, with a Q25 quality threshold and the strictest error-elimination algorithm, was used for CDR3 identification, clonotype clustering and error correction. Lower-bound total TCR beta diversity was estimated with a nonparametric unseen species model using Euler transformation. Using fastp at Q25 and MiXCR, TCRdb reprocessed the public reads and kept productive beta chains. CDR3 protein sequences are deduplicated, and each keeps its most common genes and DNA. In this record, the V and J calls reflect TCRdb's handling and not the investigators' own analysis. A total of fewer than 2,000,000 distinct CDR3 sequences appear in this sample, 34% of them only once. The ten most abundant clones make up about 11% of the sample.

Donors were 30 to 45 systemically healthy Caucasian individuals from Russia aged roughly 6 to 100 years. Around 10 milliliters of peripheral blood were drawn from each donor into EDTA-treated Vacutainer tubes. Ficoll-Paque density-gradient centrifugation was used to isolate PBMCs, with at least 6.5 million obtained per sample. Trizol reagent was used to extract total RNA from the PBMCs, yielding at least 6 micrograms per sample. For every donor, flow cytometry on a PBMC aliquot measured the percentage of naive CD45RAhigh/CD27high T cells. The specimen sequenced was blood. The rearrangement combines TRBV27 with TRBJ2-7; 6 matching bases give a weak D call of TRBD2. The TCR sequence derives from a woman aged 25-40 years in good health. DNA sequence: TGTGCCAGCAGTTCCTCAGGCGGGACTCCCACCTACGAGCAGTACTTC. The resulting protein is CASSSSGGTPTYEQYF.